This T cell receptor (beta chain) was observed in a study of cytomegalovirus exposure and HLA in healthy donors. Study-wide findings and caveats: The classifier reportedly diagnosed cytomegalovirus status with high specificity and sensitivity. When analyzed later, the rates of TCR association showed variation by HLA locus, with DRB1 the most and HLA-C the fewest. As a later analysis showed, several of the most significant clusters appeared to be linked to common viral pathogens. The authors excluded some V segments, including TRBV6-2 and TRBV6-3, as indistinguishable.

As to this clone: Its antigen is undetermined.

PCR amplification relied on 60 Vbeta primers (plus 13 Jbeta primers). Produced via immunoSEQ multiplex PCR; TCRdb's table is partial and in-frame only. The sample consists of 130,000 to 150,000 clones, 70% to 85% of them appearing once. Germline CDR1 is SGHTA and CDR2 is FQGNSA. The CDR3 length is 13 residues. The ends lost 3 bases at V and 10 bases at J; junction bases unmatched: 9. The specimen was PBMCs. The TCR comes from a woman aged 55-75 years in good health and CMV-seropositive. V usage is TRBV7-2 and J usage is TRBJ2-7; 7 positions match TRBD1. The CDR3 nucleotides read TGTGCCAGCAGCTTTTCGGACAGGACCCAACAGTACTTC. Translating gives CASSFSDRTQQYF. Filled out from reference TRBV7-2 and TRBJ2-7, the complete variable domain reads GAGVSQSPSNKVTEKGKDVELRCDPISGHTALYWYRQSLGQGLEFLIYFQGNSAPDKSGLPSDRFSAERTGGSVSTLTIQRTQQEDSAVYLCASSFSDRTQQYFGPGTRLTVT.